This paragraph covers one T cell receptor (beta chain) sequence. This sample was taken from a study of PD-1 blockade in classical Hodgkin lymphoma. The CDR3 consists of 17 residues. The V gene's germline CDR1 is SGHVS and CDR2 FNYEAQ. The junction had 10 bases not matched to a gene; V was cut back by 2 bases and J by 0 bases. Time point denoted: cycle 4 day 1 (C4D1), after 6 weeks of nivolumab. Every one of the patients relapsed after autologous stem cell transplantation (brentuximab vedotin exposure was variable). TCRdb's table, derived via immunoSEQ multiplex PCR, lists solely in-frame clones and lacks some. Of roughly 64,000 clones in the sample, about 90% were seen once.

This clonotype was sampled from a human donor with classical Hodgkin lymphoma. The chain carries TRBV7-6 and TRBJ2-7, with TRBD1 matching over 7 bases. Sequencing used peripheral blood mononuclear cells (PBMCs), obtained before the fourth cycle of nivolumab. The CDR3 DNA reads as TGTGCCAGCAGCTTATATAGGGGGCCTCGGAGCTCCTACGAGCAGTACTTC. Amino acid sequence: CASSLYRGPRSSYEQYF.